Listed here are 2 T cell receptor beta chains from one sample, sequenced in a study of T-cell memory formation after mild COVID-19. TCRdb recomputed calls from the 5' RACE reads with MiXCR, one row per CDR3 protein. The table has some 340,000 distinct CDR3 sequences, roughly 13% seen once; the top ten hold 20% to 25%. Sequencing input: PBMCs or a T cell subset sorted from them (not recorded which). These receptors originate from a man younger than 35 who had mild COVID-19 (a few samples of this study predate the infection). Cell type and time point are not known.

The table lists this clonotype with a few counts. The V and J genes are TRBV7-9 and TRBJ1-2, with TRBD1 identical over 7 bases. The germline CDR1 and CDR2 sequences are SEHNR and FQNEAQ (reference sequence). CDR3 length: 16 residues. Trimming took 4 bases from V and 5 from J; bases not matched to a gene: 13. CDR3 loop: CASSYSGTAFMYGYTF. The CDR3 DNA reads TGTGCCAGCAGCTATTCGGGGACAGCCTTTATGTATGGCTACACCTTC.

The chain is built from TRBV6-5 and TRBJ2-6, with D possibly being TRBD2 (6 bases). V lost 5 bases to trimming and J lost 0 bases, with 14 bases between them. CDR1 is MNHEY, CDR2 SVGAGI, per germline. CDR3 length equals 17 residues. CDR3 sequence reads: CASSNPGLSSGANVLTF. The CDR3 DNA is TGTGCCAGCAGTAATCCGGGACTTAGCTCTGGGGCCAACGTCCTGACTTTC.